These T cell receptor beta chains were read from a single sample in a study of blood T cell repertoires in COVID-19. Produced via immunoSEQ multiplex PCR; TCRdb's table is partial and in-frame only. There are 30,000 or so clones in the sample; about nine tenths occur only once, and approximately 25% lies in the top ten. Material: peripheral blood. Receptors originate from a human donor with active COVID-19. The donor label of this sample is uncertain. Each CDR3 is given with its conserved first and last residue. Fields, in order: J gene, D gene, clone size, V gene, CDR3 DNA, CDR3 protein. D genes are given only for firm matches. Clone size is stated in some rows and not others, as once, few, many or a class when expanded.

TRBJ2-7 | NA | NA | TRBV7-9 | TGTGCCAGCAGCTCCCCGGACAAATTTATCAACGAGCAGTACTTC | CASSSPDKFINEQYF
TRBJ1-2 | TRBD1 | NA | TRBV10-3 | TGTGCCATCAGTGAGCCGGGACAGTTGAACTATGGCTACACCTTC | CAISEPGQLNYGYTF
TRBJ2-5 | NA | NA | TRBV5-1 | TGCGCCAGCAGCTTGGTGGGACTAGAGACCCAGTACTTC | CASSLVGLETQYF
TRBJ2-3 | TRBD2 | NA | TRBV29-1 | TGCAGCGTTGATCTAGCGGGAACGCAGTATTTT | CSVDLAGTQYF
TRBJ1-2 | TRBD1 | NA | TRBV28 | TGTGCCGGCTCCCCCTCGGGACAACAGGGGGCGAGTGGCTACACCTTC | CAGSPSGQQGASGYTF
TRBJ2-3 | TRBD2 | NA | TRBV6-5 | TGTGCCAGCAGCACCCGAGGGACTAGCTTCGAGTATTTT | CASSTRGTSFEYF
TRBJ2-6 | TRBD2 | NA | TRBV19 | TGTGCCAGTACAGCGGGGCAGGGCTCTGGGGCCAACGTCCTGACTTTC | CASTAGQGSGANVLTF
TRBJ1-5 | NA | NA | TRBV4-2 | TGTGCCAGCAGCCAAGATTTGGTGGGGGCGAATCAGCCCCAGCATTTT | CASSQDLVGANQPQHF
TRBJ2-5 | NA | once | TRBV6-6 | TGTGCCAGCAGTTACGCGGGCACCCAAGAGACCCAGTACTTC | CASSYAGTQETQYF
TRBJ2-7 | TRBD1 | NA | TRBV6-5 | TGTGCCAGCGGAGACAGGGCCTACGAGCAGTACTTC | CASGDRAYEQYF
TRBJ1-2 | TRBD1 | NA | TRBV29-1 | TGCAGCGTTGAACCTCCTCCGGGACAGGAGTCCTATGGCTACACCTTC | CSVEPPPGQESYGYTF
TRBJ2-3 | NA | NA | TRBV15 | TGTGCCACCAGCAGAGATCAGGCAGATACGCAGTATTTT | CATSRDQADTQYF
TRBJ2-1 | NA | NA | TRBV28 | TGTGCCAGCAGGACCCCAGGGTACAATGAGCAGTTCTTC | CASRTPGYNEQFF